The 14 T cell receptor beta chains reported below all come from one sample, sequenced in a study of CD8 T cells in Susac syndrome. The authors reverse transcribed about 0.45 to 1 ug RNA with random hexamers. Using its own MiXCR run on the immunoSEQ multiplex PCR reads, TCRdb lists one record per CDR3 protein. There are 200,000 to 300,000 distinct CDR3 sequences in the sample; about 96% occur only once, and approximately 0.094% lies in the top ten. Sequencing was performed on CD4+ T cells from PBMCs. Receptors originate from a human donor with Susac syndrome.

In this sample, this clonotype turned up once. CDR3 coding DNA: TGTGCCAGTGGACAAGGCCATGGCTACACCTTC. Its translation is CASGQGHGYTF. The chain couples TRBV12-3 or TRBV12-4 to TRBJ1-2; TRBD1 is a possible D gene (5 bases). V lost 9 bases and J 6 bases, leaving 11 bases between the germline ends. This CDR3 spans 11 amino acids.

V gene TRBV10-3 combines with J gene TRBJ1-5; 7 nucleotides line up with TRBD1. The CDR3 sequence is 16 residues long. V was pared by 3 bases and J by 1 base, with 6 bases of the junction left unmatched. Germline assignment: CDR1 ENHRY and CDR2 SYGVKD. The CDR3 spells CAISEGGRSSNQPQHF. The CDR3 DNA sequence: TGTGCCATCAGTGAAGGGGGCAGGTCAAGCAATCAGCCCCAGCATTTT.

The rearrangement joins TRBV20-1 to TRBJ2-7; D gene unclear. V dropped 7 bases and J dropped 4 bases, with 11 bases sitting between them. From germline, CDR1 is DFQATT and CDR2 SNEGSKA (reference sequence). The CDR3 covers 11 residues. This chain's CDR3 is CSVLLRYEQYF. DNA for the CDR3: TGCAGTGTCCTCCTGCGGTACGAGCAGTACTTC.

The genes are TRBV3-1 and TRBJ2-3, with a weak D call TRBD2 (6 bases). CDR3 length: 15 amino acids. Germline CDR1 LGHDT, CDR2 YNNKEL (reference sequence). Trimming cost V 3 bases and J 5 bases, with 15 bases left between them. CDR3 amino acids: CASSQAGSLGDTQYF. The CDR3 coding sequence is TGTGCCAGCAGCCAGGCGGGATCCCTGGGAGATACGCAGTATTTT.

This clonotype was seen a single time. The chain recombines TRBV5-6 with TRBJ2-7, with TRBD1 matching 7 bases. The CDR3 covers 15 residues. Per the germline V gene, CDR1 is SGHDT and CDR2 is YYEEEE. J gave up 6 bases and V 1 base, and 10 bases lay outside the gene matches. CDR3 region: CASSLTPGTAAEQYF. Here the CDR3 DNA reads TGTGCCAGCAGCTTGACACCAGGGACAGCCGCCGAGCAGTACTTC.

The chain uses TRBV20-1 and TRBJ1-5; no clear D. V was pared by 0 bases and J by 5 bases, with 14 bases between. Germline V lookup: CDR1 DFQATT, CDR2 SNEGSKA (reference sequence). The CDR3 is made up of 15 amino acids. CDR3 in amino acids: CSAREVFGYDQPQHF. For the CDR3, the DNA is TGCAGTGCTAGAGAGGTCTTCGGGTATGATCAGCCCCAGCATTTT.

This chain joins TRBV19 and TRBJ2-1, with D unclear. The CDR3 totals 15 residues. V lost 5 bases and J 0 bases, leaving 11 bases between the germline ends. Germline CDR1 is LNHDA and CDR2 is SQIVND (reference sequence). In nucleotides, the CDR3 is TGTGCCAGTAGTGTCGACTGGACCTCCTACAATGAGCAGTTCTTC. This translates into CASSVDWTSYNEQFF.

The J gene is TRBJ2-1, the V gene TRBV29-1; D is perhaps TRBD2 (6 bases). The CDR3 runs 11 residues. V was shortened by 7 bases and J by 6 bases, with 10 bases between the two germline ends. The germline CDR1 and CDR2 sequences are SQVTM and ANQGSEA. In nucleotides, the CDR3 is TGCAGCGCCGGGACTCGCAATGAGCAGTTCTTC. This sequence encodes CSAGTRNEQFF.

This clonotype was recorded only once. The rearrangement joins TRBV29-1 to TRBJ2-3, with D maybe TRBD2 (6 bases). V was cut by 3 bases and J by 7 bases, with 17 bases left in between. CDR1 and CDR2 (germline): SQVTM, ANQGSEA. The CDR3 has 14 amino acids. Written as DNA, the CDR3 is TGCAGCGTTGACAACGGCCGGGGGACGAATACGCAGTATTTT. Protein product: CSVDNGRGTNTQYF.

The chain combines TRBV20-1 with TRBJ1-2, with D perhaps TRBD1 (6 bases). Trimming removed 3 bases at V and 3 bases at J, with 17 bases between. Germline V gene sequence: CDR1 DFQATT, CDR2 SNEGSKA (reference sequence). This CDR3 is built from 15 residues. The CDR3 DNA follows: TGCAGTGCTAGGGCTACTATCGACAGGTACTATGGCTACACCTTC. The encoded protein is CSARATIDRYYGYTF.

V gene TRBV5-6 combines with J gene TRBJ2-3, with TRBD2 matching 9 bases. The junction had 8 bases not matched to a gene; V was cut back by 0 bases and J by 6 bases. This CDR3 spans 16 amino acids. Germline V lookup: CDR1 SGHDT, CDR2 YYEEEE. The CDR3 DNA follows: TGTGCCAGCAGCTTGGGACTAGCGGTCATAGGGGATACGCAGTATTTT. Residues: CASSLGLAVIGDTQYF.

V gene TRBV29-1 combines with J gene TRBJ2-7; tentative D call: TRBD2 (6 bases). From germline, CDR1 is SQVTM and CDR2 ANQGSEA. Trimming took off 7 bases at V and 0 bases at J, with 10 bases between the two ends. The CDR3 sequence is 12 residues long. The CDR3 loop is CSAWDFSYEQYF. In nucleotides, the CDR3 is TGCAGCGCCTGGGACTTCTCCTACGAGCAGTACTTC.

This chain's CDR3 is CASSPDGGGYTF. The CDR3 bases are TGTGCCAGCAGTCCTGACGGCGGGGGCTACACCTTC. This chain links TRBV2 with TRBJ1-2; D is undetermined. Germline-derived CDR1 and CDR2 are SNHLY and FYNNEI. This CDR3 region has 12 residues. The ends were cut back, 5 bases at V and 8 bases at J, with 12 bases in the middle.

This CDR3 is CASSQEKFALTRTEAFF. The CDR3 coding sequence is TGTGCCAGCAGCCAAGAGAAGTTCGCCCTTACGAGGACTGAAGCTTTCTTT. V usage is TRBV3-1 and J usage is TRBJ1-1; unclear D gene. The V end lost 0 bases, the J end lost 5 bases, and 19 bases lay between the germline ends. CDR1 is LGHDT, CDR2 YNNKEL, per germline (reference sequence). The CDR3 totals 17 residues.